Each of the 21 T cell receptor beta chains below was sequenced from the same sample in a study of T cell changes during pregnancy in multiple sclerosis. Sequencing used immunoSEQ multiplex PCR; TCRdb keeps in-frame clones, though not all of them. The sample consists of about 22,000 clones, 70% to 90% of them appearing once. This specimen consisted of CD4+ T cells from peripheral blood mononuclear cells, obtained in the second trimester of pregnancy. These receptors were collected from a female donor in good health, enrolled as a control in a pregnancy study.

V is TRBV19 and J is TRBJ2-5; D may be TRBD2 (5 bases). The germline V and J ends were trimmed by 8 bases and 4 bases, with 23 bases remaining between them. Germline V gives CDR1 LNHDA, CDR2 SQIVND (reference sequence). CDR3 size: 16 residues. In DNA form, the CDR3 reads TGTGCCAGTCCCTCAAGGCCTAGCCCAGAAGGAGAGACCCAGTACTTC. Residues: CASPSRPSPEGETQYF.

This chain connects TRBV6-5 to TRBJ1-1; D gene uncertain. This CDR3 contains 14 residues. The germline V and J ends were trimmed by 2 bases and 1 base, with 8 bases remaining between them. Germline CDR1 is MNHEY and CDR2 is SVGAGI. The CDR3 DNA sequence: TGTGCCAGCAGTTACCGTCGGGGGAACACTGAAGCTTTCTTT. Translated, it gives CASSYRRGNTEAFF.

CDR3 DNA: TGTGCCAGTAGCCTACGGGGTACTTCAAGCTTCACAGATACGCAGTATTTT. This sequence encodes CASSLRGTSSFTDTQYF. The chain combines TRBV19 with TRBJ2-3, with D perhaps TRBD2 (5 bases). The V and J ends lost 6 bases and 2 bases respectively, with 21 bases between them. The germline gives CDR1 LNHDA, CDR2 SQIVND (reference sequence). The CDR3 has 17 residues.

The chain recombines TRBV6-4 with TRBJ2-3, with 7 nucleotides matching TRBD2. The V segment lost 3 bases and the J segment 4 bases; nucleotides outside the gene matches: 7. The CDR3 loop spans 15 amino acids. Germline loops: CDR1 MRHNA, CDR2 SNTAGT. The CDR3 region is CASSESTRGADTQYF. In DNA form, the CDR3 reads TGTGCCAGCAGTGAGTCAACACGGGGGGCAGATACGCAGTATTTT.

The chain uses TRBV6-5 and TRBJ1-1; D is perhaps TRBD1 (5 bases). Germline CDR1 is MNHEY and CDR2 is SVGAGI. The CDR3 loop spans 13 amino acids. Trimming took 5 bases from V and 7 from J, leaving 14 bases between them. The CDR3 nucleotides are TGTGCCAGCAGTAATCCTCTGACAGTTGAAGCTTTCTTT. Encoded protein: CASSNPLTVEAFF.

The gene calls are TRBV11-3 and TRBJ1-2; D ambiguous. Deletions cut 1 base from V and 8 bases from J, with 8 bases between. This CDR3 spans 12 amino acids. In germline, CDR1 is SGHNT, CDR2 YENEEA. The CDR3 sequence is CASSLGGGGYTF. The CDR3 DNA is TGTGCCAGCAGCTTAGGTGGAGGGGGCTACACCTTC. Full variable domain (rest looked up from reference TRBV11-3 and TRBJ1-2): EAGVVQSPRYKIIEKKQPVAFWCNPISGHNTLYWYLQNLGQGPELLIRYENEEAVDDSQLPKDRFSAERLKGVDSTLKIQPAELGDSAVYLCASSLGGGGYTFGSGTRLTVV.

The V call is TRBV7-6, the J call TRBJ2-6; TRBD1 agrees at 8 bases. CDR1 SGHVS and CDR2 FNYEAQ come from the germline V gene. The CDR3 spans 18 residues. V was clipped by 1 base and J by 0 bases; unmatched bases: 5. CDR3 DNA: TGTGCCAGCAGCTTAGAGGACAGGGAACCCTCTGGGGCCAACGTCCTGACTTTC. This encodes CASSLEDREPSGANVLTF.

This clone turned up a few times. The chain joins TRBV30 to TRBJ1-1; D remains unclear. The CDR3 sequence is 11 residues long. Trimming stripped 0 bases from V and 8 bases from J, with 7 bases between. Germline CDR1 is GTSNPN and CDR2 is SVGIG (reference sequence). The CDR3 here is CAWSVLVEAFF. As DNA, the CDR3 is TGTGCCTGGAGTGTACTGGTAGAAGCTTTCTTT.

This chain uses TRBV7-2 with TRBJ2-1; D gene uncertain. The CDR3 loop spans 12 amino acids. CDR1 and CDR2 (germline): SGHTA, FQGNSA. V lost 5 bases to trimming and J lost 6 bases, with 8 bases between them. In DNA, the CDR3 is TGTGCCAGCAGCGAGACTCTCAATGAGCAGTTCTTC. This codes for CASSETLNEQFF.

The rearrangement uses TRBV9 and TRBJ1-4; 8 nucleotides match TRBD1. The germline gives CDR1 SGDLS, CDR2 YYNGEE. This CDR3 spans 15 amino acids. J was trimmed by 7 bases and V by 4 bases; bases with no gene match: 9. The CDR3 DNA is TGTGCCAGCAGCTCCCCAGGGGGCGCGGGTGAAAAACTGTTTTTT. This gives the protein CASSSPGGAGEKLFF.

The V call is TRBV7-6, the J call TRBJ2-1, with no clear D. The CDR3 is made up of 13 amino acids. Trimming stripped 1 base from V and 10 bases from J, with 11 bases between. Germline CDR1 and CDR2: SGHVS and FNYEAQ. CDR3 sequence reads: CASSLERGVEQFF. The CDR3 region has the DNA TGTGCCAGCAGCTTAGAACGAGGAGTGGAGCAGTTCTTC.

The genes are TRBV5-6 and TRBJ2-3, with D maybe TRBD1 (8 bases). V was pared by 4 bases and J by 6 bases, with 18 bases between. The CDR3 has 15 amino acids. In germline, CDR1 is SGHDT, CDR2 YYEEEE. The DNA for the CDR3 is TGTGCCAGCAGCCCCAGCGGACAGGGAGGGGATACGCAGTATTTT. Encoded protein: CASSPSGQGGDTQYF.

The gene calls are TRBV5-1 and TRBJ2-4, with D possibly being TRBD1 (6 bases). CDR3 length: 15 residues. V gave up 0 bases and J gave up 3 bases, with 10 bases separating them. The germline gives CDR1 SGHRS, CDR2 YFSETQ. CDR3: CASSLGAGDKNIQYF. CDR3 in DNA: TGCGCCAGCAGCTTGGGGGCAGGGGACAAAAACATTCAGTACTTC.

CDR3 protein: CASSPSGRGAKNIQYF. DNA of the CDR3: TGTGCCAGCAGCCCCTCAGGGAGGGGAGCCAAAAACATTCAGTACTTC. The gene calls are TRBV5-4 and TRBJ2-4; TRBD2 matches at 7 bases. V shed 4 bases and J 0 bases; nucleotides not matched to a gene: 7. Per germline, CDR1 SGHNT and CDR2 YYREEE (reference sequence). The CDR3 sequence is 16 residues long.

The V gene is TRBV7-9, the J gene TRBJ2-7; D gene unclear. Trimming removed 5 bases at V and 2 bases at J, with 16 bases between. CDR1 is SEHNR, CDR2 FQNEAQ, per germline (reference sequence). The CDR3 consists of 15 residues. The CDR3: CASSTPLEWTYEQYF. The DNA of the CDR3 is TGTGCCAGCAGCACCCCCTTGGAGTGGACCTACGAGCAGTACTTC.

V and J are TRBV5-6 and TRBJ2-2; 7 nucleotides match TRBD1. Trimming removed 3 bases from V and 6 bases from J; junction bases left unmatched: 11. This CDR3 region has 16 residues. Germline CDR1 and CDR2: SGHDT and YYEEEE. CDR3 DNA sequence: TGTGCCAGCAGCTACACACCGGGACAGTGGGCCGGGGAGCTGTTTTTT. As protein: CASSYTPGQWAGELFF.

The chain recombines TRBV7-8 with TRBJ2-6; 12 bases fit TRBD2. The CDR3 spans 18 residues. In germline, CDR1 is SGHVS, CDR2 FQNEAQ. The junction had 5 bases not matched to a gene; V was cut back by 5 bases and J by 0 bases. The CDR3 region is CASSPRTSGISGANVLTF. As DNA, the CDR3 is TGTGCCAGCAGCCCCAGGACTAGCGGGATCTCTGGGGCCAACGTCCTGACTTTC.

The sample holds a few counts of this clone. The chain uses TRBV5-1 and TRBJ1-1; 10 nucleotides align to TRBD1. This CDR3 is 14 amino acids long. With 4 bases clipped from V and 10 bases from J, the junction kept 10 bases outside the gene matches. Per germline, CDR1 SGHRS and CDR2 YFSETQ. CDR3 DNA: TGCGCCAGCAGCGTGGACAGGGGGTTAGGGAGAGCTTTCTTT. Protein sequence: CASSVDRGLGRAFF.

V is TRBV6-1 and J is TRBJ2-2; D is ambiguous. Germline CDR1 is MNHNS and CDR2 is SASEGT. The V end lost 2 bases, the J end lost 0 bases, and 10 bases lay between the germline ends. The CDR3 contains 16 residues. CDR3 sequence reads: CASSELAPANTGELFF. As DNA, the CDR3 is TGTGCCAGCAGTGAATTAGCACCTGCGAACACCGGGGAGCTGTTTTTT.

The CDR3, as DNA: TGTGCCAGCAGTGTGGGCAGGGGAGATACGCAGTATTTT. Residues: CASSVGRGDTQYF. The chain links TRBV6-1 to TRBJ2-3, with a tentative D call TRBD1 (6 bases). This CDR3 spans 13 amino acids. V was shortened by 4 bases and J by 5 bases, with 10 bases between the two germline ends. Germline V lookup: CDR1 MNHNS, CDR2 SASEGT.

This clone has a single count. The chain uses TRBV7-2 and TRBJ2-6; 8 bases fit TRBD2. The germline CDR1 and CDR2 sequences are SGHTA and FQGNSA. The CDR3 covers 15 residues. V dropped 10 bases and J dropped 3; count of bases not matched to a gene: 8. The CDR3 bases are TGTGCCACCCCAGCGGGGGCTTTTGGGGCCAACGTCCTGACTTTC. Translation gives CATPAGAFGANVLTF.